This TCR beta chain was sequenced during a study of blood T cell repertoires in COVID-19. Study as a whole: The United States, Italy and Spain were the sources of the acute and convalescent COVID-19 samples.

Germline V gene lookup returns CDR1 MNHEY and CDR2 SMNVEV (reference sequence). With V trimmed by 2 bases and J by 4 bases, 4 bases remained unmatched. The CDR3 loop spans 16 amino acids. Original handling: Estimated nucleated cell counts came from reference gene primer amplification. Sequencing used immunoSEQ multiplex PCR; TCRdb keeps in-frame clones, though not all of them. The V and J calls and clone size come from that table; D and trimming were worked out from the DNA. The table has just under 350,000 clones, 85% to 90% seen once; the top ten hold around 6%. The gene calls are TRBV27 and TRBJ2-3; 12 bases are a match to TRBD1. What was sequenced was peripheral blood. This sequence originates from a woman aged 45-65 years with COVID-19, enrolled during active disease. DNA for the CDR3: TGTGCCAGCAGTTTACTGGGACAGGGGGCGTCAGATACGCAGTATTTT. Translation: CASSLLGQGASDTQYF.